A selection of T cell receptor beta chains follows, all from one sample in a study of T cell responses to AZD1222 COVID-19 vaccine. Assay used: immunoSEQ multiplex PCR; TCRdb lists only in-frame clones, some missing. The data contain about 140,000 clones, 90% to 95% of them singletons. Source: peripheral blood, taken on day 0 of MenACWY control vaccination. These receptors all come from an adult in good health. Both conserved end residues are part of each CDR3. Each record gives: D gene, J gene, V gene, clone size, CDR3 length, CDR3 DNA, CDR3 protein. The D gene is left open where the match is weak. Rows give clone size only sometimes, using once, few, many, or a class for an expanded clone.

>-|TRBJ2-7|TRBV6-5|-|16
TGTGCCAGCAGTTACTCTGTTCTAGGCCCGCGGCGGGAGCAGTACTTC
CASSYSVLGPRREQYF
>-|TRBJ2-6|TRBV28|-|16
TGTGCCAGCAGTCCTGGCTCGGAGACTGGGGCCAACGTCCTGACTTTC
CASSPGSETGANVLTF
>-|TRBJ2-1|TRBV2|once|14
TGTGCCAGCAGTTGGACAAGCTCCTACAATGAGCAGTTCTTC
CASSWTSSYNEQFF
>-|TRBJ1-2|TRBV6-5|-|15
TGTGCCAGCAGTTACGGAATGGGGATGAACTATGGCTACACCTTC
CASSYGMGMNYGYTF
>-|TRBJ2-2|TRBV3-1/TRBV3-2|-|14
TGTGCCAGCAGACGGGCAGAAAACACCGGGGAGCTGTTTTTT
CASRRAENTGELFF
>TRBD1|TRBJ2-5|TRBV12-3/TRBV12-4|-|13
TGTGCCAGCAACGAACAGGGGGTAGAGACCCAGTACTTC
CASNEQGVETQYF
>-|TRBJ2-3|TRBV11-1|-|11
TGTGCCAGCAGCTTAGAAGAAACGCAGTATTTT
CASSLEETQYF
>-|TRBJ1-2|TRBV6-1|once|18
TGTGCCAGCAGTGAGTCTGGGGCCTCGGGTCTAATAGTCTATGGCTACACCTTC
CASSESGASGLIVYGYTF
>TRBD1|TRBJ1-2|TRBV28|-|13
TGTGCCAGCAGTTCACAGGGGACCTATGGCTACACCTTC
CASSSQGTYGYTF
>TRBD2|TRBJ2-1|TRBV28|-|20
TGTGCCAGCAGAGGGGGATTGAACAGGAGACTAGCGGGAGGGATAAATGAGCAGTTCTTC
CASRGGLNRRLAGGINEQFF
>TRBD1|TRBJ1-2|TRBV7-2|-|14
TGTGCCAGCAGCCTAACAGGGGGCCCCTATGGCTACACCTTC
CASSLTGGPYGYTF
>-|TRBJ1-6|TRBV5-1|-|13
TGCGCCAGTCGGGCCAGGGCGGATTCACCCCTCCACTTT
CASRARADSPLHF
>TRBD1|TRBJ2-7|TRBV19|-|14
TGTGCCAGTTCGATGGAACTAAACAGGGGTTACGTCGACTTC
CASSMELNRGYVDF
>TRBD1|TRBJ1-1|TRBV18|-|14
TGTGCCAGCTCGCACAAACAGGGGTACGGTGAAGCTTTCTTT
CASSHKQGYGEAFF
>-|TRBJ1-4|TRBV20-1|-|12
TGCAGTGCTAGTTTGGGTCCGGGGAAACTGTTTTTT
CSASLGPGKLFF
>-|TRBJ2-7|TRBV9|-|12
TGTGCCAGCAGCCCTACCGTAGGCGAGCAGTACTTC
CASSPTVGEQYF
>TRBD2|TRBJ2-7|TRBV28|-|16
TGTGCCAGCAGTATACCGGGACTAGCGGAAACCTACGAGCAGTACTTC
CASSIPGLAETYEQYF
>TRBD1|TRBJ1-5|TRBV6-1|-|18
TGTGCCAGCAGTGCACTTCCGATCGTAGGGGGCCGGAGTCAGCCCCAGCATTTT
CASSALPIVGGRSQPQHF
>TRBD1|TRBJ2-2|TRBV5-1|-|17
TGCGCCAGCAGCTTGGGGACAGGGGGCCGGTACACCGGGGAGCTGTTTTTT
CASSLGTGGRYTGELFF
>-|TRBJ2-1|TRBV9|-|14
TGTGCCAGCAGCGTAGATCCCCGCCCGGGAGAGCAGTTCTTC
CASSVDPRPGEQFF
>TRBD1|TRBJ1-3|TRBV6-5|-|15
TGTGCCAGCGCCCGGGACAGGGGATCTGGAAACACCATATATTTT
CASARDRGSGNTIYF
>TRBD1|TRBJ2-3|TRBV5-1|-|15
TGCGCCAGCAGCTCGGACAGGGGGCAAGCAGATACGCAGTATTTT
CASSSDRGQADTQYF
>-|TRBJ2-3|TRBV19|once|14
TGTGCCAGTAATCCACAGTGGGGCACAGATACGCAGTATTTT
CASNPQWGTDTQYF